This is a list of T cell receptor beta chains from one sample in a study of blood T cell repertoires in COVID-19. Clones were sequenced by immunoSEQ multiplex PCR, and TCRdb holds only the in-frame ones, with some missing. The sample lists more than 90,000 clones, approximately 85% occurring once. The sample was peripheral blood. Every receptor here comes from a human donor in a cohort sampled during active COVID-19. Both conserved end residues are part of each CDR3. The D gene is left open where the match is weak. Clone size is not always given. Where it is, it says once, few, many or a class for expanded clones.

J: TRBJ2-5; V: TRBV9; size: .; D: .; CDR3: CASSVAPREETQYF; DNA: TGTGCCAGCAGCGTAGCCCCGAGGGAAGAGACCCAGTACTTC
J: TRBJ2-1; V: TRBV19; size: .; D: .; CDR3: CASNARWSSYNEQFF; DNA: TGTGCCAGTAACGCGCGGTGGAGCTCCTACAATGAGCAGTTCTTC
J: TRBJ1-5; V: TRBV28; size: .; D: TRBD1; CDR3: CASDDRGRGQPQHF; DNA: TGTGCCAGCGATGACAGGGGGCGCGGTCAGCCCCAGCATTTT
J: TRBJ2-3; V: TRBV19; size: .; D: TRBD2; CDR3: CASTEREGSDTQYF; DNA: TGTGCCAGTACGGAGCGGGAGGGCTCAGATACGCAGTATTTT
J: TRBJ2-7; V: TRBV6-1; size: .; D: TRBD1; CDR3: CASSEYEGTGGFEQYF; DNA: TGTGCCAGCAGTGAATATGAAGGGACAGGGGGCTTCGAGCAGTACTTC
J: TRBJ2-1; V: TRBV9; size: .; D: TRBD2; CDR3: CASSSGLAGVPSYNEQFF; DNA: TGTGCCAGCAGCTCCGGACTAGCGGGGGTCCCCTCCTACAATGAGCAGTTCTTC
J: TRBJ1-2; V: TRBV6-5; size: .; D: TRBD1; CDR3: CASRETGGPVYGYTF; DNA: TGTGCCAGCAGAGAGACAGGGGGGCCGGTCTATGGCTACACCTTC
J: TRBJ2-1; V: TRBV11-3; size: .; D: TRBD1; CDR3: CASSPPGTGRDEQFF; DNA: TGTGCCAGCAGCCCCCCCGGGACAGGGAGGGATGAGCAGTTCTTC
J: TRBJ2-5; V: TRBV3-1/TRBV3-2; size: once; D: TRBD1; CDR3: CASSPRGQLRETQYF; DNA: TGTGCCAGCAGCCCACGGGGACAGCTTCGAGAGACCCAGTACTTC
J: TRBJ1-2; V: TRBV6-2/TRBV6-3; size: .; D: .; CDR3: CASSYRGHLYGYTF; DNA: TGTGCCAGCAGTTACAGGGGACACCTCTATGGCTACACCTTC
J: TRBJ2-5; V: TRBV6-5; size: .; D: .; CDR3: CASRHLAEAQYF; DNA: TGTGCCAGCAGACATCTAGCAGAGGCCCAGTACTTC
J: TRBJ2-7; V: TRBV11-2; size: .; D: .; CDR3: CATTTGPTYEQYF; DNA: TGTGCCACGACAACTGGCCCCACCTACGAGCAGTACTTC
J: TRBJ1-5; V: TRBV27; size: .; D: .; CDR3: CASRRGLEGTQPQHF; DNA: TGTGCCAGCAGACGGGGACTAGAGGGAACTCAGCCCCAGCATTTT
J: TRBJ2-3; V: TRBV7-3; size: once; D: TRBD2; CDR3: CASSLETGLAGGTDTQYF; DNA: TGTGCCAGCAGCTTAGAGACGGGACTAGCGGGGGGGACAGATACGCAGTATTTT
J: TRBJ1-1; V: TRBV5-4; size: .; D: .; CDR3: CASSTPGGLTEAFF; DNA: TGTGCCAGCAGCACGCCGGGGGGCCTCACTGAAGCTTTCTTT
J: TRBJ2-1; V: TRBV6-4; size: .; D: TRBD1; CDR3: CASSDLGQGNEQFF; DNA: TGTGCCAGCAGTGACTTAGGACAGGGTAATGAGCAGTTCTTC
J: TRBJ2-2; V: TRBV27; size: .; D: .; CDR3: CASSFGGRRGTGELFF; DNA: TGTGCCAGCAGTTTTGGTGGGAGGCGCGGCACCGGGGAGCTGTTTTTT
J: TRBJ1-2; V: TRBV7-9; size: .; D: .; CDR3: CASSLRSIGYTF; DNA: TGTGCCAGCAGCTTACGCAGTATCGGCTACACCTTC
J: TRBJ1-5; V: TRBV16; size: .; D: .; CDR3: CASSQREIEAQHF; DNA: TGTGCCAGCAGCCAAAGGGAGATTGAGGCCCAGCATTTT
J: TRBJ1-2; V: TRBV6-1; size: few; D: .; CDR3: CASSDTGHGYTF; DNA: TGTGCCAGCAGTGACACAGGGCACGGCTACACCTTC
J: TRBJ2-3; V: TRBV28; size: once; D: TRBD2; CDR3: CASSQGLAGNTQYF; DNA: TGTGCCAGCAGTCAAGGACTAGCGGGAAATACGCAGTATTTT
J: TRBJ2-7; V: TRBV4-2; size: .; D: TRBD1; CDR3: CASSKGQGAYEQYF; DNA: TGTGCCAGCAGCAAGGGACAGGGGGCCTACGAGCAGTACTTC
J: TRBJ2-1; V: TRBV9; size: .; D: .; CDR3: CASSAEMGRMAGYNEQFF; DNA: TGTGCCAGCAGCGCCGAAATGGGGAGGATGGCCGGGTACAATGAGCAGTTCTTC
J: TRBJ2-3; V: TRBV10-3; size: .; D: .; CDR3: CAISDTSTDTQYF; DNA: TGTGCCATCAGTGACACTAGCACAGATACGCAGTATTTT
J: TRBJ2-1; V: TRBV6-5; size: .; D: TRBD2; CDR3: CASSFSGLAGFSEQFF; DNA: TGTGCCAGCAGTTTCTCGGGACTAGCGGGATTTAGTGAGCAGTTCTTC
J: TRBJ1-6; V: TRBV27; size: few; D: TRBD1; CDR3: CASRRGGGSYNSPLHF; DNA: TGTGCCAGCAGGAGAGGGGGCGGCTCCTATAATTCACCCCTCCACTTT
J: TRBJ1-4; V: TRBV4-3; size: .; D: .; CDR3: CASSRTPQANNEKLFF; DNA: TGCGCCAGCAGCCGCACCCCACAGGCTAATAATGAAAAACTGTTTTTT
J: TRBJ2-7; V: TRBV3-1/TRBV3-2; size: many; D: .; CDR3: CASSQDKPSYEQYF; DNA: TGTGCCAGCAGCCAAGACAAGCCCTCCTACGAGCAGTACTTC
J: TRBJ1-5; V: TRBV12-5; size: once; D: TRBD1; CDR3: CASGPPPGGWQPQHF; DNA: TGTGCTAGTGGTCCCCCCCCAGGGGGCTGGCAGCCCCAGCATTTT
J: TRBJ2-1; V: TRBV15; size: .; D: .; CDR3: CATSRDVGATELF; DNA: TGTGCCACCAGCAGAGATGTGGGAGCTACGGAGCTCTTC
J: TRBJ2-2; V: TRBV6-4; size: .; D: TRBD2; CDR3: CASSDSSGGLSTGELFF; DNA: TGTGCCAGCAGTGACTCAAGCGGGGGCCTCTCTACCGGGGAGCTGTTTTTT
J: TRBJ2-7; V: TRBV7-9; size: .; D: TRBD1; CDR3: CASSGRDRPYEQYF; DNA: TGTGCCAGCAGCGGAAGGGACAGACCCTACGAGCAGTACTTC
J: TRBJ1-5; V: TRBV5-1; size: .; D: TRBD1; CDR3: CASSLGQGAGQPQHF; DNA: TGCGCCAGCAGCTTGGGGCAGGGGGCAGGTCAGCCCCAGCATTTT
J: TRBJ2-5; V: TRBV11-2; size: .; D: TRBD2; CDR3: CASSPTTSGEQETQYF; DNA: TGTGCCAGCAGCCCAACGACTAGCGGAGAACAAGAGACCCAGTACTTC
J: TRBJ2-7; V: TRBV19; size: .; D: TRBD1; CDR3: CASAGQGYWTYEQYF; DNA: TGTGCCAGCGCGGGACAGGGTTACTGGACCTACGAGCAGTACTTC
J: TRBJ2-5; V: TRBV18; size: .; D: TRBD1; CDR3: CASSSTGVQETQYF; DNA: TGTGCCAGCTCATCGACAGGGGTACAAGAGACCCAGTACTTC
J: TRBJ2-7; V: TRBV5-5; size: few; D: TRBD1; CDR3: CASSPIGTGKFYEQYF; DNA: TGTGCCAGCAGCCCTATCGGGACAGGGAAATTCTACGAGCAGTACTTC
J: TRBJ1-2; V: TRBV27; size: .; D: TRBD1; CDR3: CASRPGQGVYGYTF; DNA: TGTGCCAGCAGGCCGGGACAGGGGGTCTATGGCTACACCTTC
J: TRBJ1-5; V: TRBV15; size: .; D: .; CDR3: CATSRDAGAQGTVQPQHF; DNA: TGTGCCACCAGCAGAGATGCAGGGGCTCAGGGCACTGTTCAGCCCCAGCATTTT
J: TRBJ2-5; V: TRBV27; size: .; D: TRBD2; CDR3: CASSPRSGRAGETQYF; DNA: TGTGCCAGCAGTCCGCGGAGCGGGAGGGCCGGAGAGACCCAGTACTTC
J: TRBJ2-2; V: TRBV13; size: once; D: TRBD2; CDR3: CASSSTSGRAPGELFF; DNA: TGTGCCAGCAGCTCTACTAGCGGGAGGGCCCCCGGGGAGCTGTTTTTT
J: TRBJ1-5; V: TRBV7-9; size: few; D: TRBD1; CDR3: CASSPAGGPQPQHF; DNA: TGTGCCAGCAGCCCCGCAGGGGGCCCTCAGCCCCAGCATTTT
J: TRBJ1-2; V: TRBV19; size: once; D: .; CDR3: CASSIRGGTNYGYTF; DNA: TGTGCCAGTAGTATCCGCGGGGGGACGAACTATGGCTACACCTTC
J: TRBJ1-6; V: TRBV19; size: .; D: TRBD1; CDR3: CASSGDRGNSPLHF; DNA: TGTGCCAGTAGTGGGGACAGGGGGAATTCACCCCTCCACTTT
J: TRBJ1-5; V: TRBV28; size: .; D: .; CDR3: CASREQGNHQPQHF; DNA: TGTGCCTCCCGGGAACAGGGAAATCATCAGCCCCAGCATTTT
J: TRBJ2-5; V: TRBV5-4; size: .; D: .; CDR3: CASSLGRRAQQETQYF; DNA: TGTGCCAGCAGCTTAGGTCGGAGAGCCCAACAAGAGACCCAGTACTTC
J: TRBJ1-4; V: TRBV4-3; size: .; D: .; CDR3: CASSQARVRNEKLFF; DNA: TGCGCCAGCAGCCAGGCCAGGGTCAGAAATGAAAAACTGTTTTTT
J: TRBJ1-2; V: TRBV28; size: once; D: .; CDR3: CASSLGRPYGNYGYTF; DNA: TGTGCCAGCAGTTTAGGCAGGCCCTACGGCAACTATGGCTACACCTTC
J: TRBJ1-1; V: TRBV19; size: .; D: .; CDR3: CASSTAGTLNTEAFF; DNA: TGTGCCAGTAGCACAGCCGGGACACTGAACACTGAAGCTTTCTTT
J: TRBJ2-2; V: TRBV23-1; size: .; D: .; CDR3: CAHKAARQDTGELFF; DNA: TGCGCCCATAAAGCAGCCAGACAAGACACCGGGGAGCTGTTTTTT
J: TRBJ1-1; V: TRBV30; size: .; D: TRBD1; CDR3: CAWRDRYTEAFF; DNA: TGTGCCTGGAGGGACAGGTACACTGAAGCTTTCTTT
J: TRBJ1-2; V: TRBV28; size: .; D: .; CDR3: CASSLRAGSYGYTF; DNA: TGTGCCAGCAGTTTAAGGGCAGGGTCCTATGGCTACACCTTC
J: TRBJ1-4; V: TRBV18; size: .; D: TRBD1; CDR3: CASSLTGTGNEKLFF; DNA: TGTGCCAGCTCGCTAACCGGGACAGGGAATGAAAAACTGTTTTTT
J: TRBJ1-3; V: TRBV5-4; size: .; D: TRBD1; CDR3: CASSGGQGSSGNTIYF; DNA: TGTGCCAGCAGCGGAGGACAGGGAAGCTCTGGAAACACCATATATTTT
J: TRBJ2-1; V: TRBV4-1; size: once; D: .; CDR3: CASSPEYNEQFF; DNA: TGCGCCAGCAGCCCCGAGTACAATGAGCAGTTCTTC
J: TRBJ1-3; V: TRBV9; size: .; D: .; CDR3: CASGPSTSGNTIYF; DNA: TGTGCCAGCGGGCCCAGCACCTCTGGAAACACCATATATTTT
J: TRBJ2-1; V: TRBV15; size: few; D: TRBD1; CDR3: CATSRRTGPYDEQFF; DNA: TGTGCCACCAGCAGAAGGACAGGGCCCTACGATGAGCAGTTCTTC
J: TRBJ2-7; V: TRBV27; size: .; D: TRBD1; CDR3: CASSADRGGWQYF; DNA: TGTGCCAGCAGTGCCGACAGGGGTGGGTGGCAGTACTTC
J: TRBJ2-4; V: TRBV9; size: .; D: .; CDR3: CASSVLPGMNIQYF; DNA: TGTGCCAGCAGCGTATTACCAGGGATGAACATTCAGTACTTC
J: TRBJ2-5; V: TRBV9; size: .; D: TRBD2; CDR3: CASSASGGAEETQYF; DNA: TGTGCCAGCAGCGCAAGCGGGGGGGCAGAGGAGACCCAGTACTTC